A selection of T cell receptor beta chains follows, all from one sample in a study of regulatory T cells in long-lasting Graves disease. MiXCR, run by TCRdb on the multiplex PCR reads, gives a single entry per CDR3 protein. The sample has 500,000 to 700,000 distinct CDR3 sequences, around 30% seen once; the top ten hold 42%. The input for sequencing was peripheral blood mononuclear cells (PBMCs), taken when the disease was refractory, from a patient treated with antithyroid drugs. These receptors were obtained from a female donor with Graves disease. Both conserved end residues are part of each CDR3. Each record gives: V gene, D gene, J gene, clone size, CDR3 DNA, CDR3 protein. The D gene is left open where the match is weak. A row's size may be missing; if present it is once, few, many or a size class.

v_gene: TRBV9; d_gene: NA; j_gene: TRBJ1-1; abundance: few; CDR3nt: TGTGCCAGCAGCGTTTCCATGCGGAACACTGAAGCTTTCTTT; CDR3aa: CASSVSMRNTEAFF
v_gene: TRBV5-1; d_gene: TRBD1; j_gene: TRBJ1-1; abundance: NA; CDR3nt: TGCGCCAGCAGCTTGGAACCCATGGGAAAGGGGGCGGGAACTGAAGCTTTCTTT; CDR3aa: CASSLEPMGKGAGTEAFF
v_gene: TRBV18; d_gene: NA; j_gene: TRBJ2-2; abundance: few; CDR3nt: TGTGCCAGCTCACCACTCGGGGAAAGGAGCGCCGGGGAGCTGTTTTTT; CDR3aa: CASSPLGERSAGELFF
v_gene: TRBV5-1; d_gene: NA; j_gene: TRBJ1-2; abundance: NA; CDR3nt: TGCGCCAGCAGATCGGGGGAAGGCTACACCTTC; CDR3aa: CASRSGEGYTF
v_gene: TRBV27; d_gene: NA; j_gene: TRBJ1-1; abundance: few; CDR3nt: TGTGCCAGCAGCGCCGGACAGCTACTATCCGAAGCTTTCTTT; CDR3aa: CASSAGQLLSEAFF
v_gene: TRBV6-2/TRBV6-3; d_gene: NA; j_gene: TRBJ1-5; abundance: many; CDR3nt: TGTGCCAGCAGTTACAGCCGTAGCAATCAGCCCCAGCATTTT; CDR3aa: CASSYSRSNQPQHF
v_gene: TRBV2; d_gene: NA; j_gene: TRBJ1-2; abundance: NA; CDR3nt: TGTGCCAGCAGTGTATCGGGACCTAACTATGGCTACACCTTC; CDR3aa: CASSVSGPNYGYTF
v_gene: TRBV10-3; d_gene: NA; j_gene: TRBJ1-2; abundance: NA; CDR3nt: TGTGCCATCAGTGAGTCGACGGTAAACTATGGCTACACCTTC; CDR3aa: CAISESTVNYGYTF
v_gene: TRBV5-1; d_gene: TRBD1; j_gene: TRBJ1-5; abundance: once; CDR3nt: TGCGCCACCAGCACCGGGACAGGGAGACGGCAGCCCCAGCATTTT; CDR3aa: CATSTGTGRRQPQHF
v_gene: TRBV9; d_gene: NA; j_gene: TRBJ1-1; abundance: NA; CDR3nt: TGTGCCAGCAGCGTAGGCGGAGGGGCCTCGAACACTGAAGCTTTCTTT; CDR3aa: CASSVGGGASNTEAFF
v_gene: TRBV12-3/TRBV12-4; d_gene: NA; j_gene: TRBJ1-2; abundance: NA; CDR3nt: TGTGCCAGCTCACCAGGTGAGGGAACCGGCTACACCTTC; CDR3aa: CASSPGEGTGYTF
v_gene: TRBV3-1; d_gene: NA; j_gene: TRBJ1-2; abundance: NA; CDR3nt: TGTGCCAGCAGCCCAACGAACACCGGGACATTGGGCGGCTACACCTTC; CDR3aa: CASSPTNTGTLGGYTF
v_gene: TRBV6-2/TRBV6-3; d_gene: TRBD1; j_gene: TRBJ2-5; abundance: NA; CDR3nt: TGTGCCAGCAGTGAGGACAGGTTTCAAGAGACCCAGTACTTC; CDR3aa: CASSEDRFQETQYF
v_gene: TRBV27; d_gene: NA; j_gene: TRBJ2-7; abundance: few; CDR3nt: TGTGCCAGCAGTAGCGGAAGGGTCCCCTACGAGCAGTACTTC; CDR3aa: CASSSGRVPYEQYF
v_gene: TRBV28; d_gene: TRBD1; j_gene: TRBJ2-7; abundance: many; CDR3nt: TGTGCCAGCAGTCTTTGGGACAGCAACGAGCAGTACTTC; CDR3aa: CASSLWDSNEQYF
v_gene: TRBV6-2/TRBV6-3; d_gene: NA; j_gene: TRBJ1-5; abundance: NA; CDR3nt: TGTGCCAGCAGTCATGCGGCGGGGGGTGGGAATCAGCCCCAGCATTTT; CDR3aa: CASSHAAGGGNQPQHF
v_gene: TRBV12-3/TRBV12-4; d_gene: TRBD1; j_gene: TRBJ2-4; abundance: many; CDR3nt: TGTGCCAGCAGTCTAGGACAGGGTAAAAACATTCAGTACTTC; CDR3aa: CASSLGQGKNIQYF
v_gene: TRBV3-1; d_gene: NA; j_gene: TRBJ2-4; abundance: NA; CDR3nt: TGTGCCAGCAGCCAACGTCTTGTCGTGGGGGTAGCCAAAAACATTCAGTACTTC; CDR3aa: CASSQRLVVGVAKNIQYF
v_gene: TRBV5-1; d_gene: TRBD1; j_gene: TRBJ2-7; abundance: NA; CDR3nt: TGCGCCAGCAGCTTCTCCGGGACAGGGTCCTACGAGCAGTACTTC; CDR3aa: CASSFSGTGSYEQYF
v_gene: TRBV7-2; d_gene: NA; j_gene: TRBJ2-5; abundance: few; CDR3nt: TGTGCCAGCAGCCCCCTACGAGAGAGGGGACGGAACCAAGAGACCCAGTACTTC; CDR3aa: CASSPLRERGRNQETQYF
v_gene: TRBV5-1; d_gene: NA; j_gene: TRBJ2-2; abundance: NA; CDR3nt: TGCGCCAGCAGCCCTGGGGCGGTGAACACCGGGGAGCTGTTTTTT; CDR3aa: CASSPGAVNTGELFF
v_gene: TRBV12-3/TRBV12-4; d_gene: NA; j_gene: TRBJ1-1; abundance: NA; CDR3nt: TGTGCCAGCAGTTTAAGCCAGCTCGTAGCTTTCTTT; CDR3aa: CASSLSQLVAFF
v_gene: TRBV30; d_gene: NA; j_gene: TRBJ2-2; abundance: NA; CDR3nt: TGTGCCTGCGTAGGGTCGGGCGGGGAGCTGTTTTTT; CDR3aa: CACVGSGGELFF
v_gene: TRBV30; d_gene: NA; j_gene: TRBJ2-7; abundance: NA; CDR3nt: TGTGCCTGGAGTGTGGTCTACGAGCAGTACTTC; CDR3aa: CAWSVVYEQYF
v_gene: TRBV27; d_gene: TRBD1; j_gene: TRBJ1-1; abundance: NA; CDR3nt: TGTGCCAGCAGTGACAGGGGGGCGAACACTGAAGCTTTCTTT; CDR3aa: CASSDRGANTEAFF
v_gene: TRBV5-1; d_gene: NA; j_gene: TRBJ2-2; abundance: few; CDR3nt: TGCGCCAGCAGCGACGACAGAACGAACACCGGGGAGCTGTTTTTT; CDR3aa: CASSDDRTNTGELFF
v_gene: TRBV27; d_gene: TRBD1; j_gene: TRBJ1-2; abundance: NA; CDR3nt: TGTGCCAGCAGTAGGGGACAGGGGATCGTGTCTAGCTACACCTTC; CDR3aa: CASSRGQGIVSSYTF
v_gene: TRBV11-3; d_gene: NA; j_gene: TRBJ1-5; abundance: NA; CDR3nt: TGTGCCAGCAGCGAACAGGGTTATAGCAATCAGCCCCAGCATTTT; CDR3aa: CASSEQGYSNQPQHF
v_gene: TRBV27; d_gene: NA; j_gene: TRBJ1-1; abundance: few; CDR3nt: TGTGCCAGCAGTTTATGGGGTGAAACTGAAGCTTTCTTT; CDR3aa: CASSLWGETEAFF